Listed below are T cell receptor beta chains from one sample, sequenced in a study of T cells in Graves' hyperthyroidism and ophthalmopathy. TCRdb reprocessed the multiplex PCR reads via MiXCR and lists one record per CDR3 protein. This sample has about 520,000 distinct CDR3 sequences, with around 22% found just once. The specimen sequenced was blood. These receptors were collected from a woman aged 30 to 39 with Graves' ophthalmopathy. The CDR3 runs from the conserved cysteine through the conserved F or W. Fields, in order: D gene, clone size, V gene, J gene, CDR3 protein, CDR3 DNA. A D gene is named only where the DNA matches it firmly. Size is omitted from some rows. Given values are once, few, many or a class for expanded clones.

NA	few	TRBV27	TRBJ2-7	CASSLAVGGSSYEQYF	TGTGCCAGCAGTTTAGCCGTTGGGGGGAGCTCCTACGAGCAGTACTTC
NA	many	TRBV12-3/TRBV12-4	TRBJ1-5	CASSFVGYSNQPQHF	TGTGCCAGCAGTTTTGTAGGTTATAGCAATCAGCCCCAGCATTTT
NA	few	TRBV11-2	TRBJ2-7	CASSLDGGVGYEQYF	TGTGCCAGCAGCTTAGACGGTGGTGTGGGGTACGAGCAGTACTTC
NA	few	TRBV6-5	TRBJ2-7	CASSYGDNGEQYF	TGTGCCAGCAGTTACGGAGACAATGGAGAGCAGTACTTC
NA	NA	TRBV6-1	TRBJ1-2	CASRETGGYTF	TGTGCCAGCAGGGAGACAGGAGGCTACACCTTC
NA	many	TRBV5-1	TRBJ2-5	CASSLTQQETQYF	TGCGCCAGCAGCTTGACACAGCAAGAGACCCAGTACTTC
NA	NA	TRBV28	TRBJ2-7	CASSPSVDRTYEQYF	TGTGCCAGCAGCCCCAGCGTTGACAGAACCTACGAGCAGTACTTC
TRBD1	many	TRBV28	TRBJ1-6	CAGTADSPLHF	TGTGCAGGGACAGCTGATTCACCCCTCCACTTT
TRBD1	few	TRBV19	TRBJ1-5	CASQRTGTGGYTNPNSNQPQHF	TGTGCCAGTCAAAGAACCGGGACAGGGGGCTACACAAATCCAAATAGCAATCAGCCCCAGCATTTT
TRBD2	NA	TRBV5-6	TRBJ2-5	CASILKTVAGMQETQYF	TGTGCCAGCATCTTGAAAACGGTAGCGGGTATGCAAGAGACCCAGTACTTC
TRBD1	many	TRBV12-3/TRBV12-4	TRBJ2-4	CASSSGQENIQYF	TGTGCCAGCAGTTCGGGACAGGAAAACATTCAGTACTTC
NA	many	TRBV12-3/TRBV12-4	TRBJ1-2	CASNSDHPYGYTF	TGTGCCAGCAACTCCGACCATCCCTATGGCTACACCTTC
NA	many	TRBV7-9	TRBJ1-2	CASSLVGTLGGYTF	TGTGCCAGCAGCTTGGTTGGGACACTGGGCGGCTACACCTTC
NA	NA	TRBV3-1	TRBJ2-7	CASSQGVGSSYEQYF	TGTGCCAGCAGCCAAGGGGTTGGTTCGAGCTACGAGCAGTACTTC
NA	many	TRBV20-1	TRBJ1-5	CSAQRPDRSNQPQHF	TGCAGTGCGCAACGACCGGACCGAAGCAATCAGCCCCAGCATTTT
NA	NA	TRBV13	TRBJ2-2	CASSLGDAGSTGELFF	TGTGCCAGCAGCTTAGGGGACGCCGGCAGCACCGGGGAGCTGTTTTTT
NA	many	TRBV7-2	TRBJ2-5	CASSSNVGAQYF	TGTGCCAGCAGCTCGAATGTGGGGGCCCAGTACTTC
TRBD1	NA	TRBV6-1	TRBJ2-5	CASTGTGTETQYF	TGTGCCAGCACTGGGACAGGGACAGAGACCCAGTACTTC
NA	NA	TRBV20-1	TRBJ2-5	CSARGTFWETQYF	TGCAGTGCTAGAGGGACCTTCTGGGAGACCCAGTACTTC
NA	many	TRBV11-2	TRBJ2-5	CASSLQGPETQYF	TGTGCCAGCAGCTTACAGGGACCAGAGACCCAGTACTTC
NA	few	TRBV6-5	TRBJ1-3	CASSLGVLGGSGNTIYF	TGTGCCAGCAGTTTGGGGGTGCTTGGGGGCTCTGGAAACACCATATATTTT
NA	NA	TRBV7-9	TRBJ1-1	CASSEKTGESTEAFF	TGTGCCAGCAGCGAGAAGACAGGTGAGAGCACTGAAGCTTTCTTT
NA	many	TRBV2	TRBJ1-1	CASSALRDTEAFF	TGTGCCAGCAGCGCACTCCGGGACACCGAAGCTTTCTTT
NA	NA	TRBV3-1	TRBJ2-5	CASSQELALPRETQYF	TGTGCCAGCAGCCAAGAATTGGCGCTACCAAGGGAGACCCAGTACTTC
NA	many	TRBV2	TRBJ2-7	CASRDPSSYEQYF	TGTGCCAGCAGGGACCCGAGCTCCTACGAGCAGTACTTC
TRBD1	many	TRBV28	TRBJ2-7	CASSLTGQGAGEQYF	TGTGCCAGCAGTTTAACGGGACAGGGGGCCGGCGAGCAGTACTTC
NA	once	TRBV12-3/TRBV12-4	TRBJ1-5	CASSFLEWGNQPQHF	TGTGCCAGCAGTTTCTTGGAGTGGGGAAATCAGCCCCAGCATTTT
TRBD1	few	TRBV2	TRBJ2-5	CASSEGQGDETQYF	TGTGCCAGCAGTGAAGGACAGGGAGACGAGACCCAGTACTTC
NA	NA	TRBV6-1	TRBJ2-5	CASSPFEGVQETQYF	TGTGCCAGCAGCCCGTTCGAGGGAGTTCAGGAGACCCAGTACTTC